This section outlines one T cell receptor (beta chain) sequence together with its context. The sample comes from a study of blood T cell repertoires in COVID-19. About the research overall: Acute and convalescent COVID-19 specimens originated in the United States, Italy and Spain. From T cells, B-cell-depleted T cells, or PBMCs came the material, which was cDNA or gDNA.

In the authors' methods: Amplifying reference gene primers gave estimates of nucleated cell counts. Method: immunoSEQ multiplex PCR; TCRdb's copy keeps in-frame clones and lacks some. For V, J and clone size, that table is used; D and trimming come from the DNA. The data contain about 200,000 clones, more than 80% of them singletons. After removal of 3 bases from V and 4 bases from J, the junction contained 9 bases not matched to a gene. The CDR3 length is 17 residues. Germline V gene sequence: CDR1 SGDLS, CDR2 YYNGEE. The receptor comes from a man in his fifties or sixties with acute or convalescent COVID-19. The specimen was peripheral blood. This sequence joins TRBV9 and TRBJ1-6; 8 bases map to TRBD1. The CDR3 is CASSELDRAVYNSPLHF. The CDR3 bases are TGTGCCAGCAGCGAACTGGACAGGGCTGTGTATAATTCACCCCTCCACTTT.